The rows below give T cell receptor beta chains drawn from one sample of a study of identical twins. MiXCR, applied by TCRdb to the 5' RACE reads, yields one record per CDR3 protein. The table includes hundreds of thousands of distinct CDR3 sequences, roughly 7% detected once. This sample was also put to use in a study of yellow fever vaccine responses in identical twins.

Sequencing was performed on memory (CD45RO+) T cells sorted from blood. The source is a woman aged 18-29 years in good health. The CDR3 runs from the conserved cysteine through the conserved F or W. D genes are given only for firm matches. Clone size is stated in some rows and not others, as once, few, many or a class when expanded.

D gene: -; clone size: few; J gene: TRBJ2-7; V gene: TRBV10-2; CDR3 DNA: TGCGCCAGCAGGGCGAGCGGAAACTCCTACGAGCAGTACTTC; CDR3 protein: CASRASGNSYEQYF
D gene: -; clone size: -; J gene: TRBJ2-1; V gene: TRBV20-1; CDR3 DNA: TGCAGTGCTAGGCCCTCCAAGGGGGATGAGCAGTTCTTC; CDR3 protein: CSARPSKGDEQFF
D gene: TRBD1; clone size: -; J gene: TRBJ2-3; V gene: TRBV5-1; CDR3 DNA: TGCGCCAGCAGCTCGACAGGGCTGGGCACAGATACGCAGTATTTT; CDR3 protein: CASSSTGLGTDTQYF
D gene: -; clone size: many; J gene: TRBJ2-3; V gene: TRBV7-6; CDR3 DNA: TGTGCCAGCGATTACGTAACGCAGGAGATCACAGATACGCAGTATTTT; CDR3 protein: CASDYVTQEITDTQYF
D gene: -; clone size: many; J gene: TRBJ1-6; V gene: TRBV29-1; CDR3 DNA: TGCAGCGTCCGGTCGGCAGGGGATTCACCCCTCCACTTT; CDR3 protein: CSVRSAGDSPLHF
D gene: -; clone size: many; J gene: TRBJ2-1; V gene: TRBV6-4; CDR3 DNA: TGTGCCAGCAGTGAGGTCCAGGAGAATGAGCAGTTCTTC; CDR3 protein: CASSEVQENEQFF
D gene: -; clone size: many; J gene: TRBJ1-1; V gene: TRBV6-1; CDR3 DNA: TGTGCCAGCAGTGAATTGGGAGGAGCTTTCTTT; CDR3 protein: CASSELGGAFF
D gene: -; clone size: many; J gene: TRBJ1-2; V gene: TRBV28; CDR3 DNA: TGTGCCAGCAGTCCACTGACTGGGGGGGCATGGGGCTATGGCTACACCTTC; CDR3 protein: CASSPLTGGAWGYGYTF
D gene: -; clone size: -; J gene: TRBJ2-3; V gene: TRBV6-6; CDR3 DNA: TGTGCCAGCAGACGTAGCACAGATACGCAGTATTTT; CDR3 protein: CASRRSTDTQYF
D gene: -; clone size: -; J gene: TRBJ1-1; V gene: TRBV7-9; CDR3 DNA: TGTGCCAGCAGCCCCGGGCAACAAGCTTTCTTT; CDR3 protein: CASSPGQQAFF
D gene: TRBD1; clone size: -; J gene: TRBJ2-1; V gene: TRBV28; CDR3 DNA: TGTGCCAGCAGTCCCGGGACAGTCTCCTACAATGAGCAGTTCTTC; CDR3 protein: CASSPGTVSYNEQFF
D gene: TRBD1; clone size: few; J gene: TRBJ2-1; V gene: TRBV5-1; CDR3 DNA: TGCGCCAGCAGCGAGACAGGGATCTCCTACAATGAGCAGTTCTTC; CDR3 protein: CASSETGISYNEQFF
D gene: -; clone size: many; J gene: TRBJ2-3; V gene: TRBV11-2; CDR3 DNA: TGTGCCAGCAGCTTAGTCGGGGGATTCCTCACAGATACGCAGTATTTT; CDR3 protein: CASSLVGGFLTDTQYF
D gene: TRBD2; clone size: -; J gene: TRBJ2-1; V gene: TRBV6-1; CDR3 DNA: TGTGCCAGCAGTCAGAGACGGGGACTAGGCCCCAATGAGCAGTTCTTC; CDR3 protein: CASSQRRGLGPNEQFF
D gene: TRBD1; clone size: many; J gene: TRBJ2-1; V gene: TRBV5-1; CDR3 DNA: TGCGCCAGCAGCTTATTAGGGGACAGGGGCAATGAGCAGTTCTTC; CDR3 protein: CASSLLGDRGNEQFF
D gene: TRBD2; clone size: -; J gene: TRBJ2-1; V gene: TRBV2; CDR3 DNA: TGTGCCAGCAGTACTAGCGGGAGCGAGGGGCAGTTCTTC; CDR3 protein: CASSTSGSEGQFF
D gene: TRBD1; clone size: -; J gene: TRBJ2-7; V gene: TRBV7-9; CDR3 DNA: TGTGCCAGCAGCCCCTGGGACAGGGGGAGGGACGAGCAGTACTTC; CDR3 protein: CASSPWDRGRDEQYF
D gene: TRBD2; clone size: few; J gene: TRBJ2-7; V gene: TRBV20-1; CDR3 DNA: TGCAGTGCTAGAACTAGCGGGAACACCTACGAGCAGTACTTC; CDR3 protein: CSARTSGNTYEQYF
D gene: TRBD1; clone size: few; J gene: TRBJ2-1; V gene: TRBV15; CDR3 DNA: TGTGCCACCAGCAGATGGACAGGGGGTGTGGGCTACAATGAGCAGTTCTTC; CDR3 protein: CATSRWTGGVGYNEQFF
D gene: TRBD2; clone size: -; J gene: TRBJ2-1; V gene: TRBV3-1; CDR3 DNA: TGTGCCACCTCCCAAACCGAGTGGAGGGACTACTATTTGGGTGAGCAGTTCTTC; CDR3 protein: CATSQTEWRDYYLGEQFF
D gene: -; clone size: -; J gene: TRBJ2-7; V gene: TRBV2; CDR3 DNA: TGTGCCAGCAGCGTCGGCGGGACAGCGACCTACGAGCAGTACTTC; CDR3 protein: CASSVGGTATYEQYF
D gene: TRBD1; clone size: many; J gene: TRBJ2-1; V gene: TRBV12-3/TRBV12-4; CDR3 DNA: TGTGCCAGCAGTAAAACAGGGGATCCCTACAATGAGCAGTTCTTC; CDR3 protein: CASSKTGDPYNEQFF
D gene: -; clone size: few; J gene: TRBJ2-7; V gene: TRBV27; CDR3 DNA: TGTGCCAGCAGTTCTGAAAGAAGTGGAGGCTACGAGCAGTACTTC; CDR3 protein: CASSSERSGGYEQYF
D gene: -; clone size: -; J gene: TRBJ2-5; V gene: TRBV18; CDR3 DNA: TGTGCCAGCTCACCATTTCCGGGGGCGCGAGAGACCCAGTACTTC; CDR3 protein: CASSPFPGARETQYF
D gene: -; clone size: -; J gene: TRBJ2-3; V gene: TRBV20-1; CDR3 DNA: TGCAGTGCTCACTCAAGCACAGATACGCAGTATTTT; CDR3 protein: CSAHSSTDTQYF
D gene: -; clone size: few; J gene: TRBJ2-6; V gene: TRBV20-1; CDR3 DNA: TGCAGTCCGAGGCGGGTCTCTGGGGCCAACGTCCTGACTTTC; CDR3 protein: CSPRRVSGANVLTF
D gene: -; clone size: few; J gene: TRBJ2-7; V gene: TRBV6-5; CDR3 DNA: TGTGCCAGCAGTTACGGTGGGGGCAGGGCGGACGAGCAGTACTTC; CDR3 protein: CASSYGGGRADEQYF
D gene: -; clone size: many; J gene: TRBJ2-1; V gene: TRBV5-1; CDR3 DNA: TGCGCCAGCTCCCTCAGCTCCTACAATGAGCAGTTCTTC; CDR3 protein: CASSLSSYNEQFF
D gene: TRBD2; clone size: many; J gene: TRBJ2-1; V gene: TRBV9; CDR3 DNA: TGTGCCAGCAGCCGCACCACAGCGACTAGCGGGGACAATGAGCAGTTCTTC; CDR3 protein: CASSRTTATSGDNEQFF
D gene: TRBD1; clone size: few; J gene: TRBJ1-4; V gene: TRBV12-3/TRBV12-4; CDR3 DNA: TGTGCCAGCAGTTTTGGACAGGGGTCCCGGCGGAATGAAAAACTGTTTTTT; CDR3 protein: CASSFGQGSRRNEKLFF
D gene: -; clone size: few; J gene: TRBJ2-1; V gene: TRBV15; CDR3 DNA: TGTGCCACCGAGCCTTTGAGCAGAGGCCTTTCGGGTGAGCAGTTCTTC; CDR3 protein: CATEPLSRGLSGEQFF
D gene: -; clone size: many; J gene: TRBJ2-3; V gene: TRBV27; CDR3 DNA: TGTGCCAGCAGTTCGGTCTTTGTACCCCCCACAGATACGCAGTATTTT; CDR3 protein: CASSSVFVPPTDTQYF
D gene: -; clone size: few; J gene: TRBJ2-6; V gene: TRBV7-9; CDR3 DNA: TGTGCCAGCAGCTTAGTATACAGCAGCTCTGGGGCCAACGTCCTGACTTTC; CDR3 protein: CASSLVYSSSGANVLTF
D gene: -; clone size: -; J gene: TRBJ2-1; V gene: TRBV20-1; CDR3 DNA: TGCAGTGCCACCTCAAGCGGGCCACTTGCCCGGGATGAGCAGTTCTTC; CDR3 protein: CSATSSGPLARDEQFF